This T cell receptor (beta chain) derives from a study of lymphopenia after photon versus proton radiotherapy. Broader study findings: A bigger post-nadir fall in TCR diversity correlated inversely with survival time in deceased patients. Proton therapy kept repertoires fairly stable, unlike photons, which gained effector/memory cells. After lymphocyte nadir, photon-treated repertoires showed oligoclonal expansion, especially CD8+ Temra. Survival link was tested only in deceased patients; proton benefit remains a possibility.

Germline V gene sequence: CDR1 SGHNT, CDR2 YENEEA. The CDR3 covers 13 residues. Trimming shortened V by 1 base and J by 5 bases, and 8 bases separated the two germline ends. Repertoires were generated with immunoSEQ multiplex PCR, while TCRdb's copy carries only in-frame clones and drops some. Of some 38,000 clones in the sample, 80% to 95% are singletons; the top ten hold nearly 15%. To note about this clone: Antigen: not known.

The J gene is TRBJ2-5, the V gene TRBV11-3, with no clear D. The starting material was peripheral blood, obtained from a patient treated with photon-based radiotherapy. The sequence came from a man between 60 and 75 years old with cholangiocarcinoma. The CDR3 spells CASSLAPSETQYF. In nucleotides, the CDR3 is TGTGCCAGCAGCTTAGCACCCTCCGAGACCCAGTACTTC.